This TCR beta chain appears in the sequencing data of a study of cytomegalovirus exposure and HLA in healthy donors. Study-level findings and limits: Association with HLA alleles at 0.05 false discovery rate was found for 15,000 to 20,000 TCR beta sequences in a later analysis. Three chains linked to CMV were shown in vitro to be specific for CMV antigens.

The J segment lost 7 bases and the V segment lost 4 bases, leaving 5 bases of the junction unmatched. The CDR3 has 15 amino acids. Germline lookup yields CDR1 LGHNA and CDR2 YNFKEQ. Regarding this clone: Its antigen remains unknown.

Both 60 Vbeta primers and 13 Jbeta primers went into the PCR. Some clones are missing from TCRdb's copy, which holds only in-frame ones; the method was immunoSEQ multiplex PCR. The repertoire consists of about 160,000 clones, with 84% occurring once and the leading ten covering 0.35% to 0.45%. The clonotype comes from a boy aged 2-9 years in good health and CMV-seronegative. This chain connects TRBV4-2 to TRBJ2-1; 12 nucleotides match TRBD2. Sequenced material: PBMCs. CDR3: CASSPRLAGENEQFF. Here the CDR3 DNA reads TGTGCCAGCAGCCCCCGACTAGCGGGAGAAAATGAGCAGTTCTTC.